Listed below are T cell receptor beta chains from one sample, sequenced in a study of shared T cell receptors in the human thymus. Only in-frame clones appear in the TCRdb table, and some are missing; sequencing was by immunoSEQ multiplex PCR. The data hold some 700,000 clones, with approximately 83% observed a single time. These data also featured in a second study, about human thymus T cells.

Sequenced: thymocytes. Receptors were obtained from a girl under three years old with a congenital heart defect. Both conserved end residues are part of each CDR3. The D gene is left open where the match is weak.

j_gene	d_gene	v_gene	CDR3aa
TRBJ2-6	TRBD1	TRBV6-1	CATMDRGTGANVLTF
TRBJ1-6	NA	TRBV4-1	CASSQEGQPHGPLHF
TRBJ2-2	TRBD1	TRBV6-1	CASSQGQGTPGELFF
TRBJ2-1	TRBD1	TRBV5-6	CASSLPGGSYNEQFF
TRBJ2-3	TRBD1	TRBV12-5	CASGPGTADRVDTQYF
TRBJ1-6	TRBD1	TRBV28	CASSLLSLRQGGSPLHF
TRBJ2-1	NA	TRBV9	CASSVDLTGEAYNEQFF
TRBJ2-1	NA	TRBV29-1	CSVDYVWTAPLYNEQFF
TRBJ2-1	NA	TRBV5-6	CASSLGRGTWGNEQFF
TRBJ1-6	NA	TRBV4-3	CASSQDQFRDSHNSPLHF
TRBJ2-1	TRBD2	TRBV6-1	CASSDGTSGVPYNEQFF
TRBJ2-3	TRBD2	TRBV4-1	CASSQVGLAGDSTDTQYF
TRBJ1-3	NA	TRBV2	CASMPPFAYSGNTIYF
TRBJ2-7	TRBD2	TRBV11-3	CASSFGGGVDYEQYF
TRBJ2-3	TRBD1	TRBV18	CASSPEDRDRKPDTQYF
TRBJ2-5	TRBD2	TRBV7-3	CASSPLAGPQETQYF
TRBJ2-1	TRBD2	TRBV5-1	CASSRRLAGGLGEQFF
TRBJ1-2	TRBD1	TRBV6-1	CASSPGQSGGYTF
TRBJ1-2	NA	TRBV2	CASRIIRAPGYTF
TRBJ2-3	TRBD2	TRBV29-1	CSVQGTSGGASTDTQYF
TRBJ1-1	TRBD1	TRBV12-5	CASGLSLDRGREYTEAFF
TRBJ2-7	NA	TRBV4-1	CASSQDRGKTYEQYF
TRBJ2-1	TRBD1	TRBV6-1	CASRDRDSNEQFF
TRBJ1-2	TRBD1	TRBV6-4	CASSGGRGDGYTF
TRBJ1-5	TRBD1	TRBV6-5	CASSYGTGEEEKPQHF
TRBJ2-1	TRBD2	TRBV4-2	CASSQDRASGSYNEQFF
TRBJ1-1	NA	TRBV20-1	CSARRTEAFF
TRBJ2-7	TRBD1	TRBV2	CASSEIRQGATYEQYF
TRBJ1-5	TRBD1	TRBV7-2	CASSLATGFQHF
TRBJ1-2	NA	TRBV6-1	CASSEDRRILSGYTF
TRBJ2-5	NA	TRBV9	CASSPTEGDGQETQYF
TRBJ1-1	TRBD1	TRBV5-1	CASSLDRGQLSDTEAFF
TRBJ1-1	NA	TRBV4-2	CASSPKGGRGMVPEAFF
TRBJ1-2	NA	TRBV6-1	CASSEMDRDYGYTF
TRBJ1-1	TRBD1	TRBV6-5	CASTPGGRGHAEAFF
TRBJ1-3	TRBD1	TRBV19	CASRGTRDRVHLLRNTIYF
TRBJ2-7	TRBD2	TRBV6-1	CASKGGLASYEQYF
TRBJ2-1	NA	TRBV6-1	CASSHGGSRNNEQFF
TRBJ1-1	NA	TRBV27	CATRQENTEAFF
TRBJ1-1	NA	TRBV5-1	CASRYTGSTEAFF
TRBJ2-7	NA	TRBV19	CASSISLGVPQYEQYF
TRBJ1-1	TRBD1	TRBV7-4	CASSLESQGAEAFF
TRBJ2-7	NA	TRBV6-4	CASSETGSDEQYF
TRBJ2-6	TRBD2	TRBV4-1	CASSQDAGGSGANVLTF
TRBJ2-7	TRBD2	TRBV19	CASSIVSGDEYEQYF
TRBJ1-2	NA	TRBV5-4	CASSLGSGRVDLYGYTF
TRBJ2-5	NA	TRBV5-1	CASNRHIAGVHGTQYF
TRBJ2-3	TRBD1	TRBV27	CASSSGGFSDTQYF
TRBJ1-2	NA	TRBV7-2	CASSLPRGGGLRGCYGYTF
TRBJ2-1	NA	TRBV6-1	CASSESGILDEQFF